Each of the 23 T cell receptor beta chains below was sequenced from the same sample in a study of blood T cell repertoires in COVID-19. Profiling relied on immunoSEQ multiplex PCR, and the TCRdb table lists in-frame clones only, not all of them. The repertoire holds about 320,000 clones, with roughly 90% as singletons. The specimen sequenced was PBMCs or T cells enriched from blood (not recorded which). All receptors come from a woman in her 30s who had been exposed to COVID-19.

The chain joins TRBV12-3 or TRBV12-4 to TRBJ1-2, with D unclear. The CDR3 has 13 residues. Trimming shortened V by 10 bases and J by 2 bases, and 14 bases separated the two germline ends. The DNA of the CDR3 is TGTGCCACCTCGCGGTTTCCGAACTATGGCTACACCTTC. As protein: CATSRFPNYGYTF.

CDR3 residues: CASRATGEDNYGYTF. CDR3 DNA: TGTGCCAGCAGAGCGACAGGGGAGGATAACTATGGCTACACCTTC. The chain links TRBV6-5 to TRBJ1-2, with 8 bases aligning to TRBD1. The CDR3 has 15 residues. Germline V gene data show CDR1 as MNHEY and CDR2 as SVGAGI. The trim removed 6 bases at V and 1 base at J, leaving 7 bases unmatched.

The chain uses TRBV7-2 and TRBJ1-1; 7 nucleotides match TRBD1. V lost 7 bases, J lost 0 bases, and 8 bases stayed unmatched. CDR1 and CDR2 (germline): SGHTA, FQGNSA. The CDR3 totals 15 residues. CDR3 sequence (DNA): TGTGCCAGCATCCAAGGGGGCACCCTGAACACTGAAGCTTTCTTT. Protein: CASIQGGTLNTEAFF.

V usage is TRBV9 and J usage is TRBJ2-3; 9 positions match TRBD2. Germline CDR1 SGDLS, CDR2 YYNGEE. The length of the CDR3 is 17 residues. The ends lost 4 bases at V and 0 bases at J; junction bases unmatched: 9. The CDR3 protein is CASSPRDSGGSTDTQYF. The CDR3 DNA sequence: TGTGCCAGCAGCCCCCGGGATAGCGGGGGTAGCACAGATACGCAGTATTTT.

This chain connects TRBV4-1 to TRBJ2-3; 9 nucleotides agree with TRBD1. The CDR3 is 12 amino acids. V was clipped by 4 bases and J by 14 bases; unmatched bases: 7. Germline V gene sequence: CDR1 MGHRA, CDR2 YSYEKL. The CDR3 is CASSPDRDRVYF. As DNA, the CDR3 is TGCGCCAGCAGCCCGGACCGGGACAGGGTGTATTTT.

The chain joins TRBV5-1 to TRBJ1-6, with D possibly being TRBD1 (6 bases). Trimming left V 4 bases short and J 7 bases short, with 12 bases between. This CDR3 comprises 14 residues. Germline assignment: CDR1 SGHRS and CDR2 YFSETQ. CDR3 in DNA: TGCGCCAGCAGCGAGGGGGTGGTAAATTCACCCCTCCACTTT. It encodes CASSEGVVNSPLHF.

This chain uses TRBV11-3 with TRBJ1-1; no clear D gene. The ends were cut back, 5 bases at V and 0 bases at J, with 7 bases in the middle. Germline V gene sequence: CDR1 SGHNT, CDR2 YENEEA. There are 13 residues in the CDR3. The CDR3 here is CASSRSLNTEAFF. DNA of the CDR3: TGTGCCAGCAGCCGTAGTTTGAACACTGAAGCTTTCTTT.

CDR3 nucleotides: TGTGCCAGCAGCCTCTATAGCAATCAGCCCCAGCATTTT. Translated: CASSLYSNQPQHF. The chain combines TRBV14 with TRBJ1-5; the D is unclear. Trimming took off 4 bases at V and 0 bases at J, with 4 bases between the two ends. The CDR3 is 13 amino acids. The germline V gene encodes CDR1 SGHDN and CDR2 FVKESK.

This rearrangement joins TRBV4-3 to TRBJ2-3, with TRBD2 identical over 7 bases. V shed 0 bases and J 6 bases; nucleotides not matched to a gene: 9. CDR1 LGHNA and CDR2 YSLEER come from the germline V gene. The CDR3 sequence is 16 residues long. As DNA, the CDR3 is TGCGCCAGCAGCCAAGAACCCGGGGGGAGCCGGGATACGCAGTATTTT. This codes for CASSQEPGGSRDTQYF.

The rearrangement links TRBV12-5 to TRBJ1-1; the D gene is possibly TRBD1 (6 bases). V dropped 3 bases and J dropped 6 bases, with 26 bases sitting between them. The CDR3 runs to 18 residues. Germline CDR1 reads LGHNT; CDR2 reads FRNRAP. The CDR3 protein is CASGLQGWTAPARSEAFF. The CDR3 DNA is TGTGCTAGTGGTTTACAAGGTTGGACAGCGCCCGCGAGGTCTGAAGCTTTCTTT.

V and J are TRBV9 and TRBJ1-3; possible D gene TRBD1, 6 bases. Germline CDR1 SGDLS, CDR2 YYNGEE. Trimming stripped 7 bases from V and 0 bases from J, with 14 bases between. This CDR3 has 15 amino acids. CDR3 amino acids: CASGDGTYSGNTIYF. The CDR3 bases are TGTGCCAGCGGGGATGGGACATACTCTGGAAACACCATATATTTT.

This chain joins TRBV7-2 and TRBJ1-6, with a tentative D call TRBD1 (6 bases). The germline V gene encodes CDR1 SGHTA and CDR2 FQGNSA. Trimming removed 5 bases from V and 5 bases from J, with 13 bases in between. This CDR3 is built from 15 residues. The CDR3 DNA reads TGTGCCAGCAGCCGTACCGGGACAAATAATTCACCCCTCCACTTT. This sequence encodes CASSRTGTNNSPLHF.

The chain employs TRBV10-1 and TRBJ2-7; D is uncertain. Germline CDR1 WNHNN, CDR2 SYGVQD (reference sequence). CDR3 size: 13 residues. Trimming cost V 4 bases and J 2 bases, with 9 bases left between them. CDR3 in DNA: TGCGCCAGCAGTGGTGAGACAACCTACGAGCAGTACTTC. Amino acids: CASSGETTYEQYF.

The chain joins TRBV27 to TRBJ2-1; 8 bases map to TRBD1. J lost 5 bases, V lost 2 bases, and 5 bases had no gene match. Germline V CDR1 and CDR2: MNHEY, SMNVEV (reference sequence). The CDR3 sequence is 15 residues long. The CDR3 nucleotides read TGTGCCAGCAGTTTACGGGCAGGGGGCAACAATGAGCAGTTCTTC. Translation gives CASSLRAGGNNEQFF.

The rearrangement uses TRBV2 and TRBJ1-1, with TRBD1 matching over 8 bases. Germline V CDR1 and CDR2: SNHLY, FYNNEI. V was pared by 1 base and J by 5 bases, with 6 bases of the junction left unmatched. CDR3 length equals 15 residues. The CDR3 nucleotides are TGTGCCAGCAGTGAAGTGGACAGGGTCAGAACTGAAGCTTTCTTT. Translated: CASSEVDRVRTEAFF.

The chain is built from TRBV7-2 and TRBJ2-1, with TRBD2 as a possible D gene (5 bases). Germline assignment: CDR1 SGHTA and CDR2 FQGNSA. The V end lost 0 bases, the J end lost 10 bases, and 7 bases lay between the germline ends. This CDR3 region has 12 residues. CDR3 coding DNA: TGTGCCAGCAGCTTAGCGTGGGAGGAGCAGTTCTTC. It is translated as CASSLAWEEQFF.

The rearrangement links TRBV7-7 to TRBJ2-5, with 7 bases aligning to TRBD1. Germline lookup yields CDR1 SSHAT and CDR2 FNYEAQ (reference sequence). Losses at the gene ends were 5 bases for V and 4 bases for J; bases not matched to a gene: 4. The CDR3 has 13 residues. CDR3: CASSPTGPETQYF. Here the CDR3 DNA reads TGTGCCAGCAGCCCGACAGGGCCAGAGACCCAGTACTTC.

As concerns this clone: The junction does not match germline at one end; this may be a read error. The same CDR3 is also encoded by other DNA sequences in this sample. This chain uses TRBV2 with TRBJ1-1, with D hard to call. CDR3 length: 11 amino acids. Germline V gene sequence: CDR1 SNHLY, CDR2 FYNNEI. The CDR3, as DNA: TGTGCCAGCAGTGAATACACCGAAGCTTTCTTT. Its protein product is CASSEYTEAFF.

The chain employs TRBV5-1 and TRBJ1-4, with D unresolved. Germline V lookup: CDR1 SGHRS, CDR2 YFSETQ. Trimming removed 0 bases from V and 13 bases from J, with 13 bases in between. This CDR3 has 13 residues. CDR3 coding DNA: TGCGCCAGCAGCTTGGCCCCCGGTCGGGGACTGTTTTTT. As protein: CASSLAPGRGLFF.

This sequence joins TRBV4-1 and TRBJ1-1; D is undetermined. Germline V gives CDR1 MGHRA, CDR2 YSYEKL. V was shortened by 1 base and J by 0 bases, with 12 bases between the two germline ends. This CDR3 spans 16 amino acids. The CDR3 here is CASSQGVKGVNTEAFF. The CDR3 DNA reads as TGCGCCAGCAGCCAAGGGGTCAAGGGAGTGAACACTGAAGCTTTCTTT.

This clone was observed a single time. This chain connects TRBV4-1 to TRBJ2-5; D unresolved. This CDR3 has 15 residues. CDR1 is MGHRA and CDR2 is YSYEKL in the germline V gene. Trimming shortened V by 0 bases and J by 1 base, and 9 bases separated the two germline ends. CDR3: CASSQDGSGQETQYF. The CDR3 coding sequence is TGCGCCAGCAGCCAAGATGGTTCAGGCCAAGAGACCCAGTACTTC.

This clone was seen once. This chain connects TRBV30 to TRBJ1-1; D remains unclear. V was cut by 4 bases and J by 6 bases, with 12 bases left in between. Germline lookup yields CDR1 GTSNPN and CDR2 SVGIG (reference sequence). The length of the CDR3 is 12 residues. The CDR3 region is CAWKDARPEAFF. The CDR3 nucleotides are TGTGCCTGGAAAGACGCCAGGCCTGAAGCTTTCTTT.

Here the CDR3 reads CASSLDTGGGYGYTF. In nucleotides, the CDR3 is TGTGCCAGCAGCTTAGATACAGGGGGCGGATATGGCTACACCTTC. The chain combines TRBV7-9 with TRBJ1-2; 9 nucleotides match TRBD1. The V and J ends lost 1 base and 5 bases, in that order; junction bases with no gene match: 5. The CDR3 spans 15 residues. Per the germline V gene, CDR1 is SEHNR and CDR2 is FQNEAQ (reference sequence).